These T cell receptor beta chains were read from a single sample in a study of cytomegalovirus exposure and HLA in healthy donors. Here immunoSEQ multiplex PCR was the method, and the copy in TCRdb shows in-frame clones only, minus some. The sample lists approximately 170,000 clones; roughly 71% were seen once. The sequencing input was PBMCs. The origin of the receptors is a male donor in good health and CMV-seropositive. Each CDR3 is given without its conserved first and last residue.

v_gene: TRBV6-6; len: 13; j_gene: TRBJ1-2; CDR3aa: ASSRRTGENYGYT
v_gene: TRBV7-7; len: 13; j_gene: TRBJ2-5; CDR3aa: ASSSLAGGLETQY
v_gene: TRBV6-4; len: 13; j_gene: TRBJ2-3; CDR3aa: ASSDAGAPPGTQY
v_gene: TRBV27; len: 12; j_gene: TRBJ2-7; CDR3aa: ASSRTGSNYEQY
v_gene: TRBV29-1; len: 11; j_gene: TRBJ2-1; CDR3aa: SVASGVYNEQF
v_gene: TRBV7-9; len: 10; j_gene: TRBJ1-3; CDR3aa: ASSPYRNTIY
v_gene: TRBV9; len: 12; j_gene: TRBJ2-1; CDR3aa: ASSVNGDYNEQF
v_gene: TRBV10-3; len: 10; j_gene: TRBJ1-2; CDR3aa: AISQGTYGYT
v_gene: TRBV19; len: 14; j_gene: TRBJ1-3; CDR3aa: ASSLPTGLSGNTIY
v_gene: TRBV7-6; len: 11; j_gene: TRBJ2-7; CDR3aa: ASSFEAGGEQY
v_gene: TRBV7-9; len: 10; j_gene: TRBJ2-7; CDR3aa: ASSPQTYEQY
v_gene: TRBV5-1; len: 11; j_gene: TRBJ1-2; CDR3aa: ASSLDGVSGYT
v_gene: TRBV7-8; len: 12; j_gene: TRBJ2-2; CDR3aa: ASSSRLNTGELF
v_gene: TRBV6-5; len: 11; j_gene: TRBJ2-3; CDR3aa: AISDKSTDTQY
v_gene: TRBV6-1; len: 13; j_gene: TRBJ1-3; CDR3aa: ASSLTQPGGNTIY
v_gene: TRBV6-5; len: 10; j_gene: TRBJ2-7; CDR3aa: ATGELAGEQY
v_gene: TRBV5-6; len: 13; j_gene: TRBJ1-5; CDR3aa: ASSPWKQGNQPQH
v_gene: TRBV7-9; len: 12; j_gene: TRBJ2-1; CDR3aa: ASSLGQFPNEQF
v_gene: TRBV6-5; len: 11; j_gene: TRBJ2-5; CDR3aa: ASSYSGGTKEY
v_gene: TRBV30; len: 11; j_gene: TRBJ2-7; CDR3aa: ALATGGTDEQY
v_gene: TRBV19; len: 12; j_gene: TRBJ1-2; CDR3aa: ASSLRPAGLNYT
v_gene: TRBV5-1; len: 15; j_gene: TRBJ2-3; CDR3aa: ASSPGRTSGSTDTQY
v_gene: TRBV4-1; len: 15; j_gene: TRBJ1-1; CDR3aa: ASSHWGQGRINTEAF
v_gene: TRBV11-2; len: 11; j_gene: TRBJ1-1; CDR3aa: ASSPMGNTEAF
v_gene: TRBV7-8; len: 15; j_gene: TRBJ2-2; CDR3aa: ASSLTSGGQNTGELF
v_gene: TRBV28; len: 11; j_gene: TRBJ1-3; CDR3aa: ASSQGSGNTIY
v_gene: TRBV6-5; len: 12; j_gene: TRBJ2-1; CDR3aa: ASSSRASFDEQF
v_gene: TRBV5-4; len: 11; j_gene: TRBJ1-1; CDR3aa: ASSPVQGTEAF
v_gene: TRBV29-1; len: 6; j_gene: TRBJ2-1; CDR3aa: SVEDGF
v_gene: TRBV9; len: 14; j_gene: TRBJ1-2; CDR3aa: ASSPAGGIFGYGYT
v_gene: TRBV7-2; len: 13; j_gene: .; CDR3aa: ASSLRTGLSYEQY
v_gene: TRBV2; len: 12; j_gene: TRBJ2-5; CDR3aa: ASSDSLTQETQY
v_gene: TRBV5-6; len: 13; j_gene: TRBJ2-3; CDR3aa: ASSVRDSYTDTQY
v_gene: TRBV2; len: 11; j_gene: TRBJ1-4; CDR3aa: ASTVQAYEKLF
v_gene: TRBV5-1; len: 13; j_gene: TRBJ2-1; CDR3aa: ASSISGGGYNEQF
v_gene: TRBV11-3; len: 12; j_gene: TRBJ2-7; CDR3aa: ASSLAGSSYEQY
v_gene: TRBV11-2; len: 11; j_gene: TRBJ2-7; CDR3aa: ASSPTDRGKQY
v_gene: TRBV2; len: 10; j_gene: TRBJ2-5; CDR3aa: ASSEGGGARN
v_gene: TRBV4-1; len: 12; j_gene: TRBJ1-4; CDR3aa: ASSQVGSNEKLF
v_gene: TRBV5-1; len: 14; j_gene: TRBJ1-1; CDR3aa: ASSLAPAGTNTEAF
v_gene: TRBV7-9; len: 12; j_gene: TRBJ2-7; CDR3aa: ASSSGTGEGEQY
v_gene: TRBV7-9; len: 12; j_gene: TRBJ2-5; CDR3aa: ASSGDRHQETQY
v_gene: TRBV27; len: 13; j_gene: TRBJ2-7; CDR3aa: ASSLSGGQDYEQY
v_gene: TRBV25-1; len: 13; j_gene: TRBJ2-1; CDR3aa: ASSDPSGGYNEQF
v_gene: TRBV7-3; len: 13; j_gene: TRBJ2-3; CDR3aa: ASSLRQGDTDTQY
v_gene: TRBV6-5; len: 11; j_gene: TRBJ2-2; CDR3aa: ASSKSATGELF
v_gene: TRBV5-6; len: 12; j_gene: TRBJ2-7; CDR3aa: ASSQTQGGYEQY
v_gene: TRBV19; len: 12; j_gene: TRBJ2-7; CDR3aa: ASSSGTGPIEQY
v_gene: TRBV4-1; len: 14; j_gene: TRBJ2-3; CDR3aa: ASSQGDNLFTDTQY
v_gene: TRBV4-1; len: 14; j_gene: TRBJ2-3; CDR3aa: ASSDTLAGGLDTQY
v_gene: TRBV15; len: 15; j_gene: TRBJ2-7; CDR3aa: ASSGDWGAGGRLEQY
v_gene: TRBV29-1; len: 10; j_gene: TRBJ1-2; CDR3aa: SVGTGGYGYT
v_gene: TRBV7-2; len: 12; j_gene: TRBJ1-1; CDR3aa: ASSLRVSGTEAF
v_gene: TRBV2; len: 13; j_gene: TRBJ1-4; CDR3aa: ASSSRPATNEKLF
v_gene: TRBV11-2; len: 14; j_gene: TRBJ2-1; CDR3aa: ASSFPGTSIYNEQF
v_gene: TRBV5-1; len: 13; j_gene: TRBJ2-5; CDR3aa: ASSLGSLAQETQY
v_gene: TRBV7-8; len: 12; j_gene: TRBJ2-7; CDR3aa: ASSLEGRTYEQY
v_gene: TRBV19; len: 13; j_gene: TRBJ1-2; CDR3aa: ATSATTTGNYGYT
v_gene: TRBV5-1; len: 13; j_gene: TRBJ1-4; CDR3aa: ASSRGRGTNEKLF